This passage covers 20 T cell receptor beta chains from one sample sequenced in a study of response to subunit inactivated influenza vaccine. TCRdb called the RT-PCR reads again in MiXCR, with one record for every CDR3 protein. The sample has over 150,000 distinct CDR3 sequences; about 10% are singletons. Here the sequenced sample was CD8+ T cells sorted from PBMCs, taken less than 30 months after vaccination. These receptors were collected from a man between 50 and 75 years old who received an inactivated influenza vaccine.

The J gene is TRBJ2-1, the V gene TRBV4-1; TRBD2 agrees at 12 bases. Per germline, CDR1 MGHRA and CDR2 YSYEKL. Germline trimming cut 5 bases from V and 5 bases from J; bases unmatched to any gene: 4. The CDR3 is 15 amino acids. In DNA form, the CDR3 reads TGCGCCAGCAGCGCAACTAGCGGGGGGCACAATGAGCAGTTCTTC. Translating it yields CASSATSGGHNEQFF.

This clonotype has a handful of counts. V usage is TRBV6-2 or TRBV6-3 and J usage is TRBJ2-7; D possibly corresponds to TRBD1 (6 bases). This CDR3 is 12 amino acids long. Trimming left V 2 bases short and J 5 bases short, with 7 bases between. Germline CDR1 reads MNHEY; CDR2 reads SVGEGT. This CDR3 is CASSYRTDEQYF. CDR3 bases: TGTGCCAGCAGTTACAGGACAGACGAGCAGTACTTC.

In DNA, the CDR3 is TGCGCCAGCAGCCCGGCCGGGGGTAACTATGGCTACACCTTC. Translated, it gives CASSPAGGNYGYTF. The V and J genes are TRBV5-1 and TRBJ1-2; maybe TRBD1 (5 bases). With 4 bases removed from V and 1 base from J, the gap between germline ends came to 11 bases. This CDR3 is 14 amino acids long. Germline assignment: CDR1 SGHRS and CDR2 YFSETQ.

The gene calls are TRBV19 and TRBJ2-5; D possibly corresponds to TRBD1 (5 bases). The CDR3 is made up of 13 amino acids. V was shortened by 1 base and J by 6 bases, with 9 bases between the two germline ends. Germline CDR1 reads LNHDA; CDR2 reads SQIVND (reference sequence). CDR3 sequence: CASSIGGAQTQYF. The CDR3 nucleotides read TGTGCCAGTAGTATAGGGGGCGCGCAGACCCAGTACTTC.

The rearrangement uses TRBV5-1 and TRBJ2-1; D could derive from TRBD1 or TRBD2 (5 bases each). V dropped 0 bases and J dropped 3 bases, with 10 bases sitting between them. CDR1 is SGHRS and CDR2 is YFSETQ in the germline V gene. This CDR3 region has 15 residues. CDR3 region: CASSLARGVYNEQFF. Here the CDR3 DNA reads TGCGCCAGCAGCTTGGCCAGAGGGGTCTACAATGAGCAGTTCTTC.

The gene calls are TRBV3-1 and TRBJ2-6; D remains unclear. V shed 3 bases and J shed 3 bases, with 15 bases lying between them. This CDR3 spans 17 amino acids. The germline gives CDR1 LGHDT, CDR2 YNNKEL (reference sequence). The CDR3 DNA sequence: TGTGCCAGCAGCCACAAGTCAAAGGGTTTTGGGGCCAACGTCCTGACTTTC. Amino acids: CASSHKSKGFGANVLTF.

This clonotype was detected only a few times. The chain combines TRBV14 with TRBJ2-2; 12 positions agree with TRBD2. J gave up 2 bases and V 4 bases, and 5 bases lay outside the gene matches. Germline V gene sequence: CDR1 SGHDN, CDR2 FVKESK. The CDR3 length is 17 residues. CDR3 region: CASSPTSGGANTGELFF. In DNA, the CDR3 is TGTGCCAGCAGCCCGACTAGCGGGGGAGCCAACACCGGGGAGCTGTTTTTT.

This clonotype was seen many times. V and J are TRBV5-1 and TRBJ2-7; D is unresolved. The CDR3 loop spans 14 amino acids. V dropped 0 bases and J dropped 2 bases, with 9 bases sitting between them. Germline V gene data show CDR1 as SGHRS and CDR2 as YFSETQ. CDR3 protein: CASSLADGTYEQYF. In nucleotides, the CDR3 is TGCGCCAGCAGCTTGGCCGACGGTACCTACGAGCAGTACTTC.

This clonotype was detected only a few times. The chain combines TRBV28 with TRBJ2-1, with TRBD2 identical over 8 bases. The germline V gene has CDR1 MDHEN and CDR2 SYDVKM. The CDR3 extends over 18 amino acids. Trimming cost V 1 base and J 4 bases; bases outside gene matches: 12. The CDR3 DNA reads TGTGCCAGCAGTTTATCTATGGAAGCGGGAGTGGTGTACAATGAGCAGTTCTTC. This encodes CASSLSMEAGVVYNEQFF.

CDR3 nucleotides: TGTGCCACCAGCAGAGCTTACCCCGGGGAGCTGTTTTTT. Amino acids: CATSRAYPGELFF. The V gene is TRBV15, the J gene TRBJ2-2; unclear D gene. The germline V and J ends were trimmed by 1 base and 6 bases, with 6 bases remaining between them. Germline lookup yields CDR1 LNHNV and CDR2 YYDKDF (reference sequence). This CDR3 spans 13 amino acids.

There are a few counts of this clonotype. This sequence joins TRBV27 and TRBJ2-1; unclear D gene. CDR3 length: 15 amino acids. Germline V gives CDR1 MNHEY, CDR2 SMNVEV (reference sequence). The germline V and J ends were trimmed by 3 bases and 4 bases, with 13 bases remaining between them. The DNA for the CDR3 is TGTGCCAGCAGTTTTGGGGAACTAAATTACAATGAGCAGTTCTTC. It translates to CASSFGELNYNEQFF.

The V and J genes are TRBV3-1 and TRBJ1-1; no firm D call. The CDR3 is 14 residues long. Germline V lookup: CDR1 LGHDT, CDR2 YNNKEL (reference sequence). V lost 1 base, J lost 6 bases, and 12 bases lay in between. DNA of the CDR3: TGTGCCAGCAGCCAAGTCAGGTCCGGGGCTGAAGCTTTCTTT. It is translated as CASSQVRSGAEAFF.

The V call is TRBV18, the J call TRBJ2-1; possible D gene TRBD2, 5 bases. The CDR3 is made up of 15 amino acids. V shed 3 bases and J shed 4 bases, with 13 bases lying between them. Germline V gives CDR1 KGHSH, CDR2 LQKENI. The CDR3 sequence: CASSPGQEVYNEQFF. CDR3 nucleotide sequence: TGTGCCAGCTCACCCGGCCAGGAGGTTTACAATGAGCAGTTCTTC.

Ten or more counts support this clonotype. The chain employs TRBV4-3 and TRBJ2-5; D may be TRBD2 (5 bases). Trimming removed 1 base at V and 5 bases at J, with 17 bases between. Germline V gene data show CDR1 as LGHNA and CDR2 as YSLEER. The length of the CDR3 is 16 residues. CDR3 region: CASSQARHGISETQYF. The CDR3 DNA sequence: TGCGCCAGCAGCCAAGCGAGACACGGGATATCGGAGACCCAGTACTTC.

This clonotype was counted a few times. V usage is TRBV6-1 and J usage is TRBJ2-5; either TRBD1 or TRBD2 may fit D (6 bases each). CDR3 length: 16 residues. CDR1 and CDR2 (germline): MNHNS, SASEGT. V was shortened by 2 bases and J by 3 bases, with 16 bases between the two germline ends. Written as DNA, the CDR3 is TGTGCCAGCAGTGAATGGGTGGGGGGCGCTGAAGAGACCCAGTACTTC. It encodes CASSEWVGGAEETQYF.

This clonotype was seen a few times. The V call is TRBV4-3, the J call TRBJ1-4, with D unclear. The CDR3 consists of 14 residues. CDR1 and CDR2 (germline): LGHNA, YSLEER. V was shortened by 1 base and J by 5 bases, with 8 bases between the two germline ends. The CDR3 DNA follows: TGCGCCAGCAGCCAAGGGCTTAGCAATGAAAAACTGTTTTTT. It yields the protein CASSQGLSNEKLFF.

This clonotype has a count of ten or more. The chain recombines TRBV9 with TRBJ2-5; a weak D match, TRBD1 (5 bases). There are 15 residues in the CDR3. The germline V gene encodes CDR1 SGDLS and CDR2 YYNGEE. Deletions cut 0 bases from V and 5 bases from J, with 14 bases between. The CDR3 is CASSVEGAFGETQYF. The CDR3 nucleotides are TGTGCCAGCAGCGTAGAAGGGGCGTTCGGGGAGACCCAGTACTTC.

This clonotype was counted only a few times. The CDR3, as DNA: TGTGCCAGCAGCCAAGATCGGCAGTTGGCTTTCGAAGCTTTCTTT. It specifies CASSQDRQLAFEAFF. The gene calls are TRBV4-2 and TRBJ1-1; the D is unclear. This CDR3 is built from 15 residues. The V end was cut by 0 bases, the J end by 8 bases, with 16 bases between. From germline, CDR1 is LGHNA and CDR2 YNFKEQ.

This clonotype was counted many times. The J gene is TRBJ1-2, the V gene TRBV7-9, with D perhaps matching TRBD1 (6 bases). This CDR3 has 14 residues. The germline gives CDR1 SEHNR, CDR2 FQNEAQ (reference sequence). The ends were cut back, 8 bases at V and 3 bases at J, with 16 bases in the middle. CDR3 sequence: CASRANTGHYGYTF. CDR3 DNA sequence: TGTGCCAGCCGAGCCAATACAGGGCACTATGGCTACACCTTC.

This clonotype was observed at least ten times. V usage is TRBV15 and J usage is TRBJ2-1, with D perhaps TRBD1 (6 bases). CDR1 and CDR2 from the germline V gene are LNHNV and YYDKDF (reference sequence). This CDR3 has 15 residues. Trimming stripped 1 base from V and 6 bases from J, with 13 bases between. This chain's CDR3 is CATSRVRDTRNEQFF. CDR3 DNA: TGTGCCACCAGCAGAGTCCGGGACACCCGCAATGAGCAGTTCTTC.